The 8 T cell receptor beta chains in this list originate from one sample, sequenced in a study of PD-1 blockade in classical Hodgkin lymphoma. Relapse after autologous stem cell transplantation occurred in every patient, and brentuximab vedotin exposure varied. Libraries were prepared by immunoSEQ multiplex PCR; TCRdb keeps only in-frame clonotypes and omits some of them. The repertoire has tens of thousands of clones, about nine tenths of them found once; the top ten carry around 20%. Sample: peripheral blood mononuclear cells (PBMCs), taken at baseline. The receptor set was obtained from a human donor with classical Hodgkin lymphoma.

The CDR3 sequence: CASSPGGREGSGANVLTF. The CDR3 coding sequence is TGTGCCAGCAGCCCGGGGGGCAGGGAAGGCTCTGGGGCCAACGTCCTGACTTTC. V usage is TRBV5-4 and J usage is TRBJ2-6; TRBD2 might be the D (7 bases). CDR3 length: 18 amino acids. The germline V gene encodes CDR1 SGHNT and CDR2 YYREEE (reference sequence). Trimming took 4 bases from V and 0 from J, leaving 17 bases between them.

This chain joins TRBV4-3 and TRBJ1-1; TRBD1 is a possible D gene (6 bases). This CDR3 has 15 amino acids. V was clipped by 10 bases and J by 4 bases, with 22 bases between them. Germline V CDR1 and CDR2: LGHNA, YSLEER. CDR3 coding DNA: TGCGCCACTCGAGAACAGGGCACAGGGATCACTGAAGCTTTCTTT. Encoded protein: CATREQGTGITEAFF.

The sample holds a few counts of this clone. V is TRBV14 and J is TRBJ2-3; 7 bases line up with TRBD1. The V segment lost 4 bases and the J segment 4 bases; nucleotides outside the gene matches: 2. There are 13 residues in the CDR3. CDR1 is SGHDN, CDR2 FVKESK, per germline. The CDR3 spells CASSLTGADTQYF. Written as DNA, the CDR3 is TGTGCCAGCAGCCTCACAGGGGCAGATACGCAGTATTTT.

This clone was observed a handful of times. The chain uses TRBV6-5 and TRBJ1-2; D may be TRBD1 (6 bases). There are 14 residues in the CDR3. The germline CDR1 and CDR2 sequences are MNHEY and SVGAGI. Deletions cut 6 bases from V and 4 bases from J, with 15 bases between. The CDR3 protein is CASRRRTAVYGYTF. The CDR3 DNA reads as TGTGCCAGCAGGCGACGGACAGCCGTCTATGGCTACACCTTC.

The chain uses TRBV29-1 and TRBJ2-3; 9 bases are shared with TRBD1. This CDR3 is 14 amino acids long. Trimming took 2 bases from V and 8 from J; bases not matched to a gene: 8. The V gene's germline CDR1 is SQVTM and CDR2 ANQGSEA. Here the CDR3 reads CSVELGQGLLTQYF. CDR3 DNA: TGCAGCGTTGAATTAGGACAGGGGCTCCTTACGCAGTATTTT.

This chain connects TRBV12-5 to TRBJ2-2; D might be TRBD1 (6 bases). Per germline, CDR1 LGHNT and CDR2 FRNRAP. The germline V and J ends were trimmed by 6 bases and 3 bases, with 14 bases remaining between them. The CDR3 is made up of 15 amino acids. The CDR3 loop is CASGIGDTDTGELFF. The CDR3 DNA is TGTGCTAGTGGGATTGGGGACACCGACACCGGGGAGCTGTTTTTT.

The chain couples TRBV27 to TRBJ2-7; 9 positions agree with TRBD1. Germline CDR1 is MNHEY and CDR2 is SMNVEV (reference sequence). This CDR3 contains 15 residues. V was clipped by 6 bases and J by 3 bases; unmatched bases: 9. The CDR3 sequence is CASRKTGGLSYEQYF. In DNA form, the CDR3 reads TGTGCCAGCAGAAAAACAGGGGGCTTAAGCTACGAGCAGTACTTC.

The chain carries TRBV7-9 and TRBJ1-4; no reliable D call. Germline-derived CDR1 and CDR2 are SEHNR and FQNEAQ (reference sequence). V was clipped by 4 bases and J by 2 bases, with 14 bases between them. The CDR3 loop spans 16 amino acids. The CDR3 region is CASSSEYSLTNEKLFF. As DNA, the CDR3 is TGTGCCAGCAGCTCGGAATATTCCCTCACTAATGAAAAACTGTTTTTT. Filled out from reference TRBV7-9 and TRBJ1-4, the complete variable domain reads DTGVSQNPRHKITKRGQNVTFRCDPISEHNRLYWYRQTLGQGPEFLTYFQNEAQLEKSRLLSDRFSAERPKGSFSTLEIQRTEQGDSAMYLCASSSEYSLTNEKLFFGSGTQLSVL.